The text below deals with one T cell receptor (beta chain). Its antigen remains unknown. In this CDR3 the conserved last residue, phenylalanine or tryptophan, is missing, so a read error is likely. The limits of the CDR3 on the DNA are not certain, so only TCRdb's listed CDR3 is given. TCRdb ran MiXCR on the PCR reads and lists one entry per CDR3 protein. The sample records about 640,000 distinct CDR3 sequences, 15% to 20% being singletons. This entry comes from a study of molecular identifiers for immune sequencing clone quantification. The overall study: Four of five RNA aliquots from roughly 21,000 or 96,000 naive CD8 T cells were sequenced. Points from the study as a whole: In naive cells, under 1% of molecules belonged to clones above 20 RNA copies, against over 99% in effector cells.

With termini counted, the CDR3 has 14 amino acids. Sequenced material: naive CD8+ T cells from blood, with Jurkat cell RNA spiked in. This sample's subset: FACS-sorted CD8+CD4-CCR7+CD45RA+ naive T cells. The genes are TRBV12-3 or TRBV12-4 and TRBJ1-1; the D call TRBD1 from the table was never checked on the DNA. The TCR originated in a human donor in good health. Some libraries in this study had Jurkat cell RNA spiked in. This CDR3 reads CASSFEGINTEAFL.